Below, 28 T cell receptor beta chains from the same sample are listed, as sequenced in a study of blood T cell repertoires in COVID-19. TCRdb's table, derived via immunoSEQ multiplex PCR, lists solely in-frame clones and lacks some. Of under 450,000 clones in the sample, approximately 90% were seen once. Sequencing was performed on peripheral blood. The receptors derive from a woman between 45 and 60 years old with COVID-19, enrolled during active disease.

The table lists this clone with a count of one. The chain combines TRBV6-2 or TRBV6-3 with TRBJ1-1; D uncertain. This CDR3 has 13 amino acids. The V end was cut by 8 bases, the J end by 0 bases, with 10 bases between. Germline-derived CDR1 and CDR2 are MNHEY and SVGEGT. CDR3 protein: CASRPYMNTEAFF. The CDR3 DNA sequence: TGTGCCAGCCGCCCTTACATGAACACTGAAGCTTTCTTT.

The rearrangement links TRBV11-2 to TRBJ2-3; D not resolved. V lost 1 base, J lost 1 base, and 6 bases lay in between. CDR1 and CDR2 (germline): SGHAT, FQNNGV. CDR3 size: 14 residues. The CDR3 region is CASSLASGTDTQYF. DNA of the CDR3: TGTGCCAGCAGCTTAGCTTCAGGCACAGATACGCAGTATTTT.

The chain is built from TRBV4-1 and TRBJ1-1, with D maybe TRBD1 (6 bases). V shed 4 bases and J shed 1 base, with 7 bases lying between them. The CDR3 consists of 13 residues. Germline CDR1 is MGHRA and CDR2 is YSYEKL. The CDR3 here is CASSPGQNTEAFF. In DNA form, the CDR3 reads TGCGCCAGCAGCCCGGGACAGAACACTGAAGCTTTCTTT.

V and J are TRBV21-1 and TRBJ2-7; TRBD1 is the table's D call, not checked against the DNA. TRBV21-1 is described as a pseudogene. The CDR3 totals 12 residues. In nucleotides, the CDR3 is TGTGCCAGCAGCAAGCAGTCCTACGAGCAGTACTTC. This encodes CASSKQSYEQYF.

V is TRBV19 and J is TRBJ1-3; possibly TRBD1 for D (6 bases). V was trimmed by 6 bases and J by 2 bases, leaving 23 bases between them. The germline CDR1 and CDR2 sequences are LNHDA and SQIVND (reference sequence). The CDR3 sequence is 18 residues long. For the CDR3, the DNA is TGTGCCAGTAGCCCGTTCGGTGGCCAAGGGGGTCCTGGAAACACCATATATTTT. It yields the protein CASSPFGGQGGPGNTIYF. Variable domain in full (rest from reference TRBV19 and TRBJ1-3): DGGITQSPKYLFRKEGQNVTLSCEQNLNHDAMYWYRQDPGQGLRLIYYSQIVNDFQKGDIAEGYSVSREKKESFPLTVTSAQKNPTAFYLCASSPFGGQGGPGNTIYFGEGSWLTVV.

This chain uses TRBV10-2 with TRBJ2-3; 12 bases map to TRBD2. The CDR3 has 16 amino acids. The V gene end was trimmed by 6 bases and the J gene end by 0 bases; junction bases not matched to a gene: 4. Per germline, CDR1 WSHSY and CDR2 SAAADI. Here the CDR3 DNA reads TGCGCCAGCAGACTAGCGGGGGGCTCTAGCACAGATACGCAGTATTTT. Its translation: CASRLAGGSSTDTQYF.

This clone turned up a few times. This chain uses TRBV18 with TRBJ2-7; 9 bases fit TRBD1. This CDR3 spans 15 amino acids. Unmatched junction bases numbered 6, after V lost 3 bases and J lost 3 bases. Looked up from germline, CDR1 is KGHSH and CDR2 is LQKENI. The CDR3 DNA reads TGTGCCAGCTCACCTGGACAGGGGAGGGACTACGAGCAGTACTTC. Protein: CASSPGQGRDYEQYF.

This clone appeared a single time. CDR3 sequence: CSVAQTSSGNTIYF. The DNA for the CDR3 is TGCAGCGTTGCTCAAACTAGCTCTGGAAACACCATATATTTT. V gene TRBV29-1 combines with J gene TRBJ1-3; D is unresolved. This CDR3 contains 14 residues. Germline CDR1 is SQVTM and CDR2 is ANQGSEA. Trimming took 4 bases from V and 0 from J, leaving 10 bases between them. Filled out from reference TRBV29-1 and TRBJ1-3, the complete variable domain reads SAVISQKPSRDICQRGTSLTIQCQVDSQVTMMFWYRQQPGQSLTLIATANQGSEATYESGFVIDKFPISRPNLTFSTLTVSNMSPEDSSIYLCSVAQTSSGNTIYFGEGSWLTVV.

The V call is TRBV25-1, the J call TRBJ2-3; possibly TRBD1 for D (6 bases). The CDR3 runs to 15 residues. Trimming took off 3 bases at V and 2 bases at J, with 12 bases between the two ends. CDR1 is MGHDK, CDR2 SYGVNS, per germline. The CDR3 spells CASSDWTELTDTQYF. Here the CDR3 DNA reads TGTGCCAGCAGTGACTGGACAGAGCTCACAGATACGCAGTATTTT.

V is TRBV28 and J is TRBJ2-5; TRBD2 matches at 9 bases. Trimming cost V 2 bases and J 4 bases; bases outside gene matches: 2. The germline V gene encodes CDR1 MDHEN and CDR2 SYDVKM. The CDR3 has 14 residues. The CDR3 is CASSLPSGVETQYF. The CDR3 nucleotides read TGTGCCAGCAGTTTACCTAGCGGGGTAGAGACCCAGTACTTC.

This clone appeared once. Here the CDR3 reads CASSLDRVSTDTQYF. The CDR3 bases are TGCGCCAGCAGCTTGGACAGGGTTAGCACAGATACGCAGTATTTT. The chain combines TRBV5-1 with TRBJ2-3; D may be TRBD1 (6 bases). The CDR3 has 15 residues. In germline, CDR1 is SGHRS, CDR2 YFSETQ. Trimming took off 0 bases at V and 0 bases at J, with 8 bases between the two ends.

The chain joins TRBV3-1 (or the pseudogene TRBV3-2) to TRBJ1-2; D possibly corresponds to TRBD1 (5 bases). The germline gives CDR1 LGHDT, CDR2 YNNKEL (reference sequence). The CDR3 runs 16 residues. The V gene lost 0 bases and the J gene lost 5 bases, with 16 bases spanning the gap. The CDR3 DNA follows: TGTGCCAGCAGCCAAGATTTGGCCAGGCGGGGGTATGGCTACACCTTC. Translated, it gives CASSQDLARRGYGYTF.

The chain joins TRBV18 to TRBJ2-2; 8 nucleotides line up with TRBD1. The V segment lost 3 bases and the J segment 1 base; nucleotides outside the gene matches: 7. This CDR3 has 17 residues. Germline CDR1 reads KGHSH; CDR2 reads LQKENI. The CDR3: CASSPSRGTGNTGELFF. The CDR3 DNA is TGTGCCAGCTCACCGTCTAGGGGGACAGGGAACACCGGGGAGCTGTTTTTT.

The sample holds one count of this clone. This chain links TRBV30 with TRBJ1-2, with D maybe TRBD1 (6 bases). In germline, CDR1 is GTSNPN, CDR2 SVGIG (reference sequence). The V end was cut by 2 bases, the J end by 3 bases, with 10 bases between. The CDR3 sequence is 13 residues long. The CDR3 sequence is CAWSRDIDYGYTF. The CDR3 DNA reads TGTGCCTGGAGTAGGGACATAGACTATGGCTACACCTTC.

The chain recombines TRBV12-3 or TRBV12-4 with TRBJ2-3; possibly TRBD2 for D (5 bases). This CDR3 has 13 residues. V shed 5 bases and J shed 4 bases, with 10 bases lying between them. The CDR3: CASSGSGADTQYF. The CDR3, as DNA: TGTGCCAGCAGTGGCTCCGGGGCAGATACGCAGTATTTT.

V and J are TRBV4-1 and TRBJ1-5; maybe TRBD1 (6 bases). The germline V gene encodes CDR1 MGHRA and CDR2 YSYEKL. The V and J ends lost 6 bases and 0 bases respectively, with 18 bases between them. The CDR3 spans 17 residues. In DNA form, the CDR3 reads TGCGCCAGCAGTCTTCTCGGGGGGCCTTTTAGCAATCAGCCCCAGCATTTT. Residues: CASSLLGGPFSNQPQHF.

V and J are TRBV7-8 and TRBJ1-2; possibly TRBD1 for D (6 bases). The CDR3 covers 15 residues. Trimming shortened V by 1 base and J by 4 bases, and 13 bases separated the two germline ends. Germline CDR1 and CDR2: SGHVS and FQNEAQ. CDR3 amino acids: CASSLEGGAGYGYTF. CDR3 coding DNA: TGTGCCAGCAGCTTAGAGGGGGGGGCAGGCTATGGCTACACCTTC.

This clone was counted a few times. The rearrangement uses TRBV5-3 and TRBJ2-7, with D possibly TRBD1 on 5 matching bases. TRBV5-3 is known as an ORF, though its function is uncertain. V lost 7 bases and J lost 4, with 18 bases in between. The CDR3 covers 14 residues. The CDR3 DNA reads as TGTGCCAGACTCTTAAAAGGGGTTCTATACGAGCAGTACTTC. This codes for CARLLKGVLYEQYF.

The rearrangement joins TRBV19 to TRBJ1-5, with 7 bases that match TRBD1. The CDR3 extends over 14 amino acids. CDR1 is LNHDA and CDR2 is SQIVND in the germline V gene (reference sequence). J was trimmed by 6 bases and V by 1 base; bases with no gene match: 3. CDR3 sequence (DNA): TGTGCCAGTAGTATAGGACCAGGGGGTCAGCCCCAGCATTTT. Amino acid sequence: CASSIGPGGQPQHF.

The chain has TRBV29-1 and TRBJ1-6; a weak D match, TRBD1 (6 bases). The CDR3 spans 15 residues. Germline loops: CDR1 SQVTM, CDR2 ANQGSEA. V lost 5 bases, J lost 4 bases, and 15 bases lay in between. The CDR3 DNA reads as TGCAGCGTTCTTGAGGGGGGACTATATAATTCACCCCTCCACTTT. Encoded protein: CSVLEGGLYNSPLHF. The whole variable domain, remainder taken from reference TRBV29-1 and TRBJ1-6, is SAVISQKPSRDICQRGTSLTIQCQVDSQVTMMFWYRQQPGQSLTLIATANQGSEATYESGFVIDKFPISRPNLTFSTLTVSNMSPEDSSIYLCSVLEGGLYNSPLHFGNGTRLTVT.

This chain uses TRBV28 with TRBJ1-6; TRBD1 might be the D (5 bases). The V gene's germline CDR1 is MDHEN and CDR2 SYDVKM. Trimming removed 2 bases at V and 13 bases at J, with 12 bases between. This CDR3 is 13 amino acids long. The DNA for the CDR3 is TGTGCCAGCAGTTTAAGGGGAACGTCTCCCCTCCACTTT. It codes for CASSLRGTSPLHF.

This rearrangement joins TRBV5-4 to TRBJ2-3; 9 bases match TRBD2. Germline lookup yields CDR1 SGHNT and CDR2 YYREEE (reference sequence). The CDR3 runs 15 residues. V lost 6 bases to trimming and J lost 4 bases; unmatched junction nucleotides: 9. The CDR3 coding sequence is TGTGCCAGCAAGTTAGCGGGGGTAATCGCAGATACGCAGTATTTT. Protein product: CASKLAGVIADTQYF.

The V call is TRBV6-5, the J call TRBJ2-2; TRBD2 matches 7 bases. This CDR3 is 15 amino acids long. Per germline, CDR1 MNHEY and CDR2 SVGAGI. The V and J ends lost 4 bases and 8 bases, in that order; junction bases with no gene match: 10. CDR3 coding DNA: TGTGCCAGCAGTTTAACCGGGACTACGCTTGGGGAGCTGTTTTTT. This translates into CASSLTGTTLGELFF.

Only one count was recorded for this clone. This chain connects TRBV12-3 or TRBV12-4 to TRBJ2-1; 11 bases are a match to TRBD2. V gave up 3 bases and J gave up 10 bases; unmatched junction bases: 2. The CDR3 covers 13 residues. The CDR3, as DNA: TGTGCCAGCAGTTTTCTAGCGGGGGGAGAGCAGTTCTTC. This encodes CASSFLAGGEQFF.

This clone has only one observation. CDR3 DNA: TGTGCCAGCAGCTTCCGACAGGGGTCGAACACTGAAGCTTTCTTT. Translation gives CASSFRQGSNTEAFF. The chain has TRBV7-9 and TRBJ1-1; 8 nucleotides line up with TRBD1. This CDR3 has 15 amino acids. The germline CDR1 and CDR2 sequences are SEHNR and FQNEAQ (reference sequence). Trimming cost V 3 bases and J 1 base; bases outside gene matches: 4.

The chain recombines TRBV28 with TRBJ1-1, with 10 bases that match TRBD1. Germline values: CDR1 MDHEN, CDR2 SYDVKM. This CDR3 region has 15 residues. V lost 6 bases to trimming and J lost 1 base; unmatched junction nucleotides: 5. CDR3 in DNA: TGTGCCAGCAGGGGGGACAGGGGTCCGAACACTGAAGCTTTCTTT. The encoded protein is CASRGDRGPNTEAFF. The full variable domain, in which reference TRBV28 and TRBJ1-1 provide the parts outside the CDR3, is DVKVTQSSRYLVKRTGEKVFLECVQDMDHENMFWYRQDPGLGLRLIYFSYDVKMKEKGDIPEGYSVSREKKERFSLILESASTNQTSMYLCASRGDRGPNTEAFFGQGTRLTVV.

This sequence joins TRBV27 and TRBJ1-1; no definite D call. The ends were cut back, 3 bases at V and 1 base at J, with 9 bases in the middle. Germline V lookup: CDR1 MNHEY, CDR2 SMNVEV (reference sequence). The CDR3 is 14 residues long. CDR3 sequence: CASSFGFGNTEAFF. CDR3 coding DNA: TGTGCCAGCAGTTTCGGGTTTGGGAACACTGAAGCTTTCTTT.

The genes are TRBV6-5 and TRBJ1-2, with TRBD1 matching 7 bases. V gave up 6 bases and J gave up 0 bases; unmatched junction bases: 4. The CDR3 is made up of 14 amino acids. CDR1 MNHEY and CDR2 SVGAGI come from the germline V gene. This CDR3 is CASRGDRANYGYTF. The CDR3, as DNA: TGTGCCAGCAGGGGGGACAGAGCTAACTATGGCTACACCTTC.